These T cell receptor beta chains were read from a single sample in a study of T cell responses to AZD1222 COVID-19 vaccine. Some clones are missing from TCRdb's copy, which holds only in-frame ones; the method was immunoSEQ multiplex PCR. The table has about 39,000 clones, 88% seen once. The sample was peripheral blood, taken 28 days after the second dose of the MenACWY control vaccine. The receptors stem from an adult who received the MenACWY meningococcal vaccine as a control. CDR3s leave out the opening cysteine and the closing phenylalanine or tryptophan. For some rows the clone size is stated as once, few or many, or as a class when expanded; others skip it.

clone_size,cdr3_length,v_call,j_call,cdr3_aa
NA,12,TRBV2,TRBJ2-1,ASMGTSGSHEQF
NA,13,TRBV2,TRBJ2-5,ASSGPGNEQETQY
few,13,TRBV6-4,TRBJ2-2,ASSEEGGNTGELF
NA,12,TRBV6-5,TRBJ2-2,ASSYDPQTGELF
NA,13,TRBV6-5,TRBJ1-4,ASRPRQATNEKLF
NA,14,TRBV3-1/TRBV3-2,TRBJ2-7,ATQSKAAGWRHEQY
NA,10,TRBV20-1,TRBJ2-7,SASRTEHEQY
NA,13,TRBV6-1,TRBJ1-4,ASSETPRGREKLF
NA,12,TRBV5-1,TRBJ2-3,ASSLTDRRDTQY
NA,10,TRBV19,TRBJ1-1,ASSTYGTEAF
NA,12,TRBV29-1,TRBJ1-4,SVDGAGRGEKLF
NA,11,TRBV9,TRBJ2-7,ASSEGDGAEQY
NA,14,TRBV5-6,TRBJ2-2,ASSLDIGQNTGELF
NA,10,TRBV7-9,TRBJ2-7,ASSLYNQGEY
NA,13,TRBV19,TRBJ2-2,ASDETGIGAGELF
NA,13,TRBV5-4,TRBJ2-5,ASSRQGARQETQY
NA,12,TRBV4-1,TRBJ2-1,ASRRDRGGNEQF
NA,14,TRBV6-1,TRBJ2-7,ASSEALPSETYEQY
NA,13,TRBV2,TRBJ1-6,ASTTSGTGGSPLH
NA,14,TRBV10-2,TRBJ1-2,ASSERRSGAEDGYT
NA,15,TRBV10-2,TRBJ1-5,ASSESGQGAMGQPQH
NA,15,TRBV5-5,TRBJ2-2,ASTFGLAGQNTGELF
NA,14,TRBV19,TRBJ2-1,ASSFGTGENYNEQF
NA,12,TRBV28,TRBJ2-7,ASSFSGSGYEQY
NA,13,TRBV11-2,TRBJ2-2,ASSRSGSNTGELF
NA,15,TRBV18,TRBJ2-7,ASSPNRLAGDRLEQY
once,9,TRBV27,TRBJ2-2,ASRRGMNLF
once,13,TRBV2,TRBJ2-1,ASSEARTSYNEQF
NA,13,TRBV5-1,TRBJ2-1,ASGTGTGVYNEQF
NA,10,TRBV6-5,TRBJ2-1,ASRLGVGEQF
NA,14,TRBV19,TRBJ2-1,ASSMGTGSSYNEQF